The T cell receptor (beta chain) described here comes from a study of control samples from healthy donors and cancer patients. This CDR3 is 14 amino acids long. V was cut by 4 bases and J by 3 bases, with 13 bases left in between. Germline CDR1 is LGHNT and CDR2 is FRNRAP. Libraries were prepared by immunoSEQ multiplex PCR; TCRdb keeps only in-frame clonotypes and omits some of them. The repertoire includes tens of thousands of clones, more than 75% of them detected once, and 3% to 4% sits in the top ten. What was sequenced was blood. This clonotype was sampled from a woman between 50 and 59 years old in good health. The rearrangement uses TRBV12-5 and TRBJ2-7; D is ambiguous. This CDR3 reads CASGSPFLFYEQYF. DNA for the CDR3: TGTGCTAGTGGTTCGCCCTTCCTTTTCTACGAGCAGTACTTC.